The subject of this entry is one T cell receptor beta chain. This specimen comes from a study of blood T cell repertoires in COVID-19. Clones were sequenced by immunoSEQ multiplex PCR, and TCRdb holds only the in-frame ones, with some missing. The table has about 180,000 clones, roughly four fifths seen once. The CDR3 has 17 residues. Unmatched junction bases numbered 10, after V lost 4 bases and J lost 2 bases. Germline lookup yields CDR1 MGHRA and CDR2 YSYEKL. The V and J genes are TRBV4-1 and TRBJ2-7; 11 bases match TRBD2. This clonotype was obtained from a human donor in a cohort sampled during active COVID-19. The sequenced material came from peripheral blood. The CDR3 sequence: CASSPVGELAGAYEQYF. DNA for the CDR3: TGCGCCAGCAGCCCTGTCGGGGAACTAGCGGGGGCCTACGAGCAGTACTTC.